A selection of T cell receptor beta chains follows, all from one sample in a study of blood T cell repertoires in COVID-19. TCRdb's table, derived via immunoSEQ multiplex PCR, lists solely in-frame clones and lacks some. The sample holds 90,000 to 100,000 clones, about 86% seen once. The specimen sequenced was peripheral blood. These receptors originate from a man between 60 and 70 years old with acute or convalescent COVID-19. CDR3s include the opening cysteine and the closing phenylalanine or tryptophan. Each record gives: D gene, J gene, CDR3 length, V gene, clone size, CDR3 DNA, CDR3 protein. A D gene is named only where the DNA matches it firmly. Clone size is shown for a subset of rows, as once, few, many or a class of expanded clone.

D: TRBD1; J: TRBJ2-3; length: 15; V: TRBV6-6; size: -; DNA: TGTGCCAGCACTTCCGGGACAGGGGGCGGAGATACGCAGTATTTT; CDR3: CASTSGTGGGDTQYF
D: -; J: TRBJ2-5; length: 14; V: TRBV5-1; size: -; DNA: TGCGCCAGCAGCTTGGAAGGGGGTTCAGAGACCCAGTACTTC; CDR3: CASSLEGGSETQYF
D: TRBD2; J: TRBJ2-5; length: 16; V: TRBV27; size: -; DNA: TGTGCCAGCAGTCCTCGAGCGGGAGGGCCGGGGGAGACCCAGTACTTC; CDR3: CASSPRAGGPGETQYF
D: -; J: TRBJ1-1; length: 14; V: TRBV11-3; size: -; DNA: TGTGCCAGCAGCTTAGGGGGGGGAGGTATTGAAGCTTTCTTT; CDR3: CASSLGGGGIEAFF
D: -; J: TRBJ2-5; length: 14; V: TRBV27; size: -; DNA: TGTGCCAGCAGTTTAGTGGCGGGATGGGAGACCCAGTACTTC; CDR3: CASSLVAGWETQYF
D: TRBD1; J: TRBJ1-5; length: 16; V: TRBV19; size: -; DNA: TGTGCCAGTAGTACCCACGGGACAGGGGGCAATCAGCCCCAGCATTTT; CDR3: CASSTHGTGGNQPQHF
D: -; J: TRBJ1-6; length: 15; V: TRBV10-2; size: -; DNA: TGCGCCAGCAAGTTTACGACAGAACCTAATTCACCCCTCCACTTT; CDR3: CASKFTTEPNSPLHF
D: TRBD2; J: TRBJ2-5; length: 16; V: TRBV7-7; size: -; DNA: TGTGCCAGCAGCCCCAATAGCGGGAGTGGGGGAGAGACCCAGTACTTC; CDR3: CASSPNSGSGGETQYF
D: -; J: TRBJ1-2; length: 14; V: TRBV7-9; size: -; DNA: TGTGCCAGCAGCTTAGACCCAGAAAACTATGGCTACACCTTC; CDR3: CASSLDPENYGYTF
D: -; J: TRBJ2-1; length: 14; V: TRBV4-1; size: -; DNA: TGCGCCAGCAGCCAACAAAATAGGGGGAGGGGGCAGTTCTTC; CDR3: CASSQQNRGRGQFF
D: TRBD2; J: TRBJ2-3; length: 18; V: TRBV7-2; size: -; DNA: TGTGCCAGCAGCTCCCCGGGGACTAGCGGCAGTAGCACAGATACGCAGTATTTT; CDR3: CASSSPGTSGSSTDTQYF
D: TRBD2; J: TRBJ2-2; length: 16; V: TRBV10-3; size: -; DNA: TGTGCCATCAGAGGGACTAGCGGGATAGGAGGCGGGGAGCTGTTTTTT; CDR3: CAIRGTSGIGGGELFF
D: -; J: TRBJ2-2; length: 17; V: TRBV5-6; size: -; DNA: TGTGCCAGCAGCTTGCGGATTACCGGGACAAACACCGGGGAGCTGTTTTTT; CDR3: CASSLRITGTNTGELFF
D: -; J: TRBJ1-1; length: 16; V: TRBV7-6; size: -; DNA: TGTGCCAGCAGCTTTTATACCTTCGGGAAGCGAACTGAAGCTTTCTTT; CDR3: CASSFYTFGKRTEAFF
D: -; J: TRBJ2-1; length: 14; V: TRBV6-5; size: -; DNA: TGTGCCAGCAGTTTCCTCGGACTCGACAATGAGCAGTTCTTC; CDR3: CASSFLGLDNEQFF
D: TRBD2; J: TRBJ2-3; length: 16; V: TRBV5-1; size: -; DNA: TGCGCCAGCAGCTGGACTAGCGGGAGTGCGGCAGATACGCAGTATTTT; CDR3: CASSWTSGSAADTQYF
D: TRBD2; J: TRBJ2-5; length: 15; V: TRBV5-1; size: -; DNA: TGCGCCAGCAGCTTGGTGGCTAGCGGGCAAGAGACCCAGTACTTC; CDR3: CASSLVASGQETQYF
D: -; J: TRBJ2-1; length: 14; V: TRBV5-1; size: -; DNA: TGCGCCAGCAGCCCCGGGGACAACTACAATGAGCAGTTCTTC; CDR3: CASSPGDNYNEQFF
D: TRBD2; J: TRBJ2-1; length: 16; V: TRBV2; size: -; DNA: TGTGCCAGCAGTGAAGTTATGGCTAGCGGGAGAAATGAGCAGTTCTTC; CDR3: CASSEVMASGRNEQFF
D: -; J: TRBJ2-1; length: 16; V: TRBV19; size: -; DNA: TGTGCCAGTAGTATGTCCCCAGGGGCCATGTTCGATGAGCAGTTCTTC; CDR3: CASSMSPGAMFDEQFF
D: -; J: TRBJ1-2; length: 15; V: TRBV18; size: -; DNA: TGTGCCAGCTCACCACTTCCAGGGGCAAGGAATGGCTACACCTTC; CDR3: CASSPLPGARNGYTF
D: -; J: TRBJ1-1; length: 15; V: TRBV18; size: -; DNA: TGTGCCAGCTCACTCCTGACAGACACAAACACTGAAGCTTTCTTT; CDR3: CASSLLTDTNTEAFF
D: TRBD1; J: TRBJ1-2; length: 15; V: TRBV9; size: many; DNA: TGTGCCAGCAGCGTAGGACAGGGGGCGAACTATGGCTACACCTTC; CDR3: CASSVGQGANYGYTF
D: -; J: TRBJ2-1; length: 13; V: TRBV7-7; size: once; DNA: TGTGCTAGCAGTCTGGGCAGGGTAAATGAGCAGTTCTTC; CDR3: CASSLGRVNEQFF
D: TRBD1; J: TRBJ2-2; length: 14; V: TRBV18; size: once; DNA: TGTGCCACCTTCCGGGACAGGGGGACCGGGGAGCTGTTTTTT; CDR3: CATFRDRGTGELFF
D: -; J: TRBJ2-1; length: 15; V: TRBV7-9; size: -; DNA: TGTGCCAGCAGCTTCTCCAGGGCCAGGGCAGGTGAGCAGTTCTTC; CDR3: CASSFSRARAGEQFF
D: -; J: TRBJ1-1; length: 13; V: TRBV19; size: -; DNA: TGTGCCAGTAGTATAGACCAGGGAGGGGAAGCTTTCTTT; CDR3: CASSIDQGGEAFF
D: TRBD2; J: TRBJ2-5; length: 15; V: TRBV7-9; size: -; DNA: TGTGCCAGCAGCTTAGAGCGGGGGATCCAAGAGACCCAGTACTTC; CDR3: CASSLERGIQETQYF
D: -; J: TRBJ2-2; length: 15; V: TRBV6-5; size: few; DNA: TGTGCCAGCAGACCCGGGACTGCGAACACCGGGGAGCTGTTTTTT; CDR3: CASRPGTANTGELFF
D: -; J: TRBJ2-5; length: 16; V: TRBV6-6; size: -; DNA: TGTGCCAGCAGCGAACGCCTCGGGAGCTTGGGGGAGACCCAGTACTTC; CDR3: CASSERLGSLGETQYF
D: TRBD2; J: TRBJ2-1; length: 15; V: TRBV7-8; size: -; DNA: TGTGCCAGCAGCCCCCGACTAGCTCGGACGAATGAGCAGTTCTTC; CDR3: CASSPRLARTNEQFF
D: TRBD1; J: TRBJ1-1; length: 12; V: TRBV5-1; size: -; DNA: TGCGCCAGCAGCCGGGACAGGGCTGAAGCTTTCTTT; CDR3: CASSRDRAEAFF
D: -; J: TRBJ1-5; length: 16; V: TRBV10-3; size: -; DNA: TGTGCCATCAGTGAAATTCGTGGGGGGAAGGATCAGCCCCAGCATTTT; CDR3: CAISEIRGGKDQPQHF
D: TRBD1; J: TRBJ1-2; length: 15; V: TRBV2; size: -; DNA: TGTGCCAGCAACCGACAGGGGGCCGGGAACTATGGCTACACCTTC; CDR3: CASNRQGAGNYGYTF
D: TRBD1; J: TRBJ1-5; length: 15; V: TRBV7-8; size: -; DNA: TGTGCCAGCAGCTTAGTCGGACAGGGGAATCAGCCCCAGCATTTT; CDR3: CASSLVGQGNQPQHF
D: -; J: TRBJ1-4; length: 15; V: TRBV3-1/TRBV3-2; size: -; DNA: TGTGCCAGCAGTAATCTCGGTCGGACTGGCGAAAAACTGTTTTTT; CDR3: CASSNLGRTGEKLFF
D: -; J: TRBJ2-3; length: 16; V: TRBV27; size: -; DNA: TGTGCCAGCAGTTTCTCCCAAACGGGGTTGGCAGATACGCAGTATTTT; CDR3: CASSFSQTGLADTQYF
D: TRBD1; J: TRBJ1-5; length: 20; V: TRBV27; size: -; DNA: TGTGCCAGCGGTTTTCGGGGGACCAGGATCCAGGGACAGGAGTATCAGCCCCAGCATTTT; CDR3: CASGFRGTRIQGQEYQPQHF
D: TRBD1; J: TRBJ2-7; length: 15; V: TRBV14; size: few; DNA: TGTGCCAGCAGCCAAGGGGACAGCTACTCCTACGAGCAGTACTTC; CDR3: CASSQGDSYSYEQYF
D: -; J: TRBJ1-1; length: 14; V: TRBV11-2; size: -; DNA: TGTGCCAGCAGCTACCTGACACGGAACACTGAAGCTTTCTTT; CDR3: CASSYLTRNTEAFF
D: TRBD2; J: TRBJ2-5; length: 16; V: TRBV27; size: -; DNA: TGTGCCAGCAGTTTATCGATGACTAGCGTTCCTGAGACCCAGTACTTC; CDR3: CASSLSMTSVPETQYF
D: TRBD1; J: TRBJ1-6; length: 15; V: TRBV5-4; size: -; DNA: TGTGCCAGCAGGCAGGGGGCCATAAGTAATTCACCCCTCCACTTT; CDR3: CASRQGAISNSPLHF
D: -; J: TRBJ2-3; length: 13; V: TRBV6-2/TRBV6-3; size: once; DNA: TGTGCCAGCAGTTACTCAACGGCAGATACGCAGTATTTT; CDR3: CASSYSTADTQYF
D: -; J: TRBJ1-3; length: 19; V: TRBV14; size: few; DNA: TGTGCCAGCAGTCCTATAGGCGTACTCGGTGACTTCTCTGGAAACACCATATATTTT; CDR3: CASSPIGVLGDFSGNTIYF